These 17 T cell receptor beta chains share one sample of origin, sequenced in a study of CD8+CD57+ T cells in acquired aplastic anemia. TCR beta VDJ and CDR3 profiling used genomic DNA as template. TCRdb reprocessed the reads with MiXCR, giving one entry per CDR3 protein. The top ten clones hold around 1.1% of a sample with about 210,000 distinct CDR3 sequences, roughly 33% of them seen once. Sequences were obtained from sorted CD4+, CD8+, or CD8+CD57+ T cells (not recorded which) from PBMCs. These receptors all stem from a human donor in good health, serving as a control.

Comment on this clonotype: One end of the junction does not line up with germline, which may come from a read error. CDR3 sequence reads: CASSLDDGGLAIETQHF. CDR3 bases: TGTGCCAGCAGCTTAGATGATGGGGGACTAGCGATAGAGACCCAGCACTTC. V and J are TRBV11-2 and TRBJ2-5; 10 bases are a match to TRBD2. This CDR3 has 17 residues. Germline CDR1 reads SGHAT; CDR2 reads FQNNGV.

There are many counts of this clonotype. The chain has TRBV24-1 and TRBJ1-1; D perhaps matches TRBD1 (5 bases). Deletions cut 3 bases from V and 4 bases from J, with 14 bases between. This CDR3 has 15 amino acids. Germline V gene sequence: CDR1 KGHDR, CDR2 SFDVKD. This CDR3 is CATSDGTLSATEAFF. The CDR3 nucleotides read TGTGCCACCAGTGATGGGACGTTGTCGGCCACTGAAGCTTTCTTT.

The table lists this clonotype with a count of one. This chain links TRBV6-1 with TRBJ2-1; TRBD2 is a possible D gene (6 bases). Per germline, CDR1 MNHNS and CDR2 SASEGT. V was shortened by 2 bases and J by 5 bases, with 16 bases between the two germline ends. The CDR3 runs to 16 residues. CDR3 nucleotides: TGTGCCAGCAGTGAATCCGTAACAGCGGGTGACAATGAGCAGTTCTTC. Its protein product is CASSESVTAGDNEQFF.

This clonotype was picked up many times. CDR3 coding DNA: TGCGCCAGCAGCTTGGGTCAGGGGACAAACACTGAAGCTTTCTTT. This sequence encodes CASSLGQGTNTEAFF. J is TRBJ1-1 and V is TRBV5-1; D may be TRBD1 (6 bases). CDR1 SGHRS and CDR2 YFSETQ come from the germline V gene. CDR3 size: 15 residues. The V gene lost 0 bases and the J gene lost 2 bases, with 11 bases spanning the gap.

This sequence joins TRBV5-1 and TRBJ2-3, with a weak D call TRBD1 (6 bases). Trimming stripped 0 bases from V and 3 bases from J, with 14 bases between. The CDR3 sequence is 16 residues long. The germline V gene encodes CDR1 SGHRS and CDR2 YFSETQ. CDR3 loop: CASSLAPGQMTDTQYF. CDR3 DNA: TGCGCCAGCAGCTTGGCCCCCGGACAGATGACAGATACGCAGTATTTT.

This sequence joins TRBV12-3 or TRBV12-4 and TRBJ1-1, with D tentatively TRBD1 (6 bases). V was clipped by 4 bases and J by 8 bases, with 14 bases between them. This CDR3 region has 13 residues. CDR3 bases: TGTGCCAGCAGTTGGAGACCTGGGACAGAAGCTTTCTTT. Its translation: CASSWRPGTEAFF.

The J gene is TRBJ2-7, the V gene TRBV10-3, with TRBD1 identical over 9 bases. Unmatched junction bases numbered 4, after V lost 4 bases and J lost 6 bases. Germline-derived CDR1 and CDR2 are ENHRY and SYGVKD. The CDR3 runs to 13 residues. CDR3 protein: CAISGDREGEQYF. The CDR3 bases are TGTGCCATCAGTGGGGACAGGGAGGGCGAGCAGTACTTC.

The table lists this clonotype with a few counts. This chain joins TRBV29-1 and TRBJ2-4, with 10 bases matching TRBD1. Germline V CDR1 and CDR2: SQVTM, ANQGSEA. V lost 6 bases to trimming and J lost 1 base; unmatched junction nucleotides: 3. The CDR3 consists of 14 residues. The CDR3 protein is CSVGTGVAKNIQYF. CDR3 in DNA: TGCAGCGTAGGGACAGGGGTGGCCAAAAACATTCAGTACTTC.

V and J are TRBV3-1 and TRBJ1-1; D is unresolved. Germline V gene lookup returns CDR1 LGHDT and CDR2 YNNKEL (reference sequence). CDR3 length: 13 amino acids. V gave up 2 bases and J gave up 1 base, with 5 bases separating them. The CDR3 nucleotides are TGTGCCAGCAGCCAAATGGGGAACACTGAAGCTTTCTTT. Its translation is CASSQMGNTEAFF.

The rearrangement links TRBV2 to TRBJ1-6; 10 bases match TRBD1. With V trimmed by 4 bases and J by 10 bases, 7 bases remained unmatched. CDR3 size: 15 residues. Germline V lookup: CDR1 SNHLY, CDR2 FYNNEI. The CDR3 sequence is CASSGARQGASPLHF. CDR3 DNA sequence: TGTGCCAGCAGTGGCGCTAGACAGGGGGCCTCACCCCTCCACTTT.

This chain links TRBV24-1 with TRBJ2-3; 8 positions agree with TRBD2. CDR1 is KGHDR and CDR2 is SFDVKD in the germline V gene. The length of the CDR3 is 14 residues. After removal of 6 bases from V and 4 bases from J, the junction contained 5 bases not matched to a gene. The CDR3 bases are TGTGCCACCAGTTTAGGACTAGCAGCAGATACGCAGTATTTT. Protein sequence: CATSLGLAADTQYF.

This clonotype occurred many times. The chain employs TRBV9 and TRBJ1-1; D is uncertain. The germline CDR1 and CDR2 sequences are SGDLS and YYNGEE. The ends were cut back, 4 bases at V and 0 bases at J, with 7 bases in the middle. This CDR3 region has 13 residues. The CDR3 DNA reads as TGTGCCAGCAGCCACTCGGTGAACACTGAAGCTTTCTTT. It specifies CASSHSVNTEAFF.

There are a few counts of this clonotype. The V gene is TRBV5-1, the J gene TRBJ2-1, with TRBD2 identical over 10 bases. V lost 4 bases and J lost 4; bases outside the gene matches: 8. This CDR3 region has 16 residues. Germline V lookup: CDR1 SGHRS, CDR2 YFSETQ. This CDR3 reads CASSRKLAGLYNEQFF. Here the CDR3 DNA reads TGCGCCAGCAGCAGGAAACTAGCGGGACTATACAATGAGCAGTTCTTC.

This clonotype turned up a few times. The chain has TRBV20-1 and TRBJ1-3; D ambiguous. V lost 3 bases, J lost 11 bases, and 14 bases lay in between. CDR3 length: 12 residues. Germline V gene data show CDR1 as DFQATT and CDR2 as SNEGSKA (reference sequence). The CDR3 DNA is TGCAGTGCTAGTGGTCCGGGCGGGGCCATATATTTT. Translated: CSASGPGGAIYF.

This clonotype was seen at least ten times. The CDR3 nucleotides are TGTGCCAGTAGTAGGGACAGGGGAAACTATGGCTACACCTTC. This gives the protein CASSRDRGNYGYTF. This chain connects TRBV19 to TRBJ1-2; 10 bases fit TRBD1. Trimming removed 4 bases from V and 2 bases from J; junction bases left unmatched: 1. The germline gives CDR1 LNHDA, CDR2 SQIVND (reference sequence). The CDR3 totals 14 residues.

The chain joins TRBV20-1 to TRBJ2-7, with TRBD2 matching over 8 bases. The junction had 6 bases not matched to a gene; V was cut back by 3 bases and J by 5 bases. This CDR3 contains 13 residues. The germline V gene has CDR1 DFQATT and CDR2 SNEGSKA (reference sequence). The CDR3 nucleotides read TGCAGTGCTAGTTTTACTAGCGGAAACGAGCAGTACTTC. It specifies CSASFTSGNEQYF.

This clonotype was recorded at least ten times. The chain carries TRBV7-7 and TRBJ2-3, with a weak D call TRBD2 (6 bases). V was trimmed by 4 bases and J by 0 bases, leaving 8 bases between them. The CDR3 sequence is 14 residues long. The germline gives CDR1 SSHAT, CDR2 FNYEAQ (reference sequence). CDR3 in amino acids: CASSSGLSTDTQYF. CDR3 bases: TGTGCCAGCAGCTCAGGACTAAGCACAGATACGCAGTATTTT.